This T cell receptor beta chain was identified during a study of CD8 T cells in Susac syndrome. Purification of the CD8+ and CD4+ T cells relied on negative isolation, and TEMRA cells underwent FACS enrichment. Trimming removed 7 bases at V and 0 bases at J, with 8 bases between. CDR3 length: 12 amino acids. From germline, CDR1 is DFQATT and CDR2 SNEGSKA (reference sequence). Reverse transcription of about 0.45 to 1 ug RNA was carried out with random hexamers. It was immunoSEQ multiplex PCR that amplified TCR beta CDR3 across 54 Vbeta and 13 Jbeta. Via MiXCR, TCRdb re-called the immunoSEQ multiplex PCR reads, giving one row per CDR3 protein. In the table there are some 190,000 distinct CDR3 sequences, over 85% of which are singletons. General study findings and limits: The study recognized that the number of individuals in its TCR sequencing and HLA analysis was relatively small.

Comments on this clonotype: What it binds is not known.

This clonotype was sampled from a human donor in good health. The sample was CD4+ T cells from PBMCs. The chain uses TRBV20-1 and TRBJ2-3, with D unclear. The CDR3, as DNA: TGCAGTGAAGCCCCTAGCACAGATACGCAGTATTTT. It yields the protein CSEAPSTDTQYF.